A selection of T cell receptor beta chains follows, all from one sample in a study of T cell responses to AZD1222 COVID-19 vaccine. Here immunoSEQ multiplex PCR was the method, and the copy in TCRdb shows in-frame clones only, minus some. The sample yields 150,000 to 200,000 clones, 80% to 95% seen once. The material sequenced was peripheral blood, taken 28 days after the second AZD1222 dose. These receptors were taken from an adult who received the AZD1222 COVID-19 vaccine. Both conserved end residues are part of each CDR3. A D gene is named only where the DNA matches it firmly. Not all rows give a size; the values are once, few, many and, for expanded clones, a class.

abundance	d_gene	j_gene	v_gene	CDR3nt	CDR3aa
-	-	TRBJ1-6	TRBV19	TGTGCCAGTACTTTTGCAACGGGACATTCACCCCTCCACTTT	CASTFATGHSPLHF
-	TRBD1	TRBJ1-6	TRBV7-9	TGTGCCAGCAGCCCCACCCGGACAGGGGGCTTGAATTCACCCCTCCACTTT	CASSPTRTGGLNSPLHF
few	-	TRBJ1-6	TRBV6-5	TGTGCCAGCAGTTATAGTAATTCACCCCTCCACTTT	CASSYSNSPLHF
few	TRBD1	TRBJ1-2	TRBV24-1	TGTGCCACCAGTGATGGACAGGGGCGCGGCGGCTACACCTTC	CATSDGQGRGGYTF
-	-	TRBJ2-2	TRBV5-1	TGCGCCAGCAGCTCCCAGAGCCCGGGGACCACCGGGGAGCTGTTTTTT	CASSSQSPGTTGELFF
-	-	TRBJ1-1	TRBV7-9	TGTGCCAGCAGCTCCTACCGGGCCACTGAAGCTTTCTTT	CASSSYRATEAFF
-	TRBD1	TRBJ1-2	TRBV5-4	TGTGCCAGCAGCCGGCAGGGGGTAGCTAACTATGGCTACACCTTC	CASSRQGVANYGYTF
-	-	TRBJ1-6	TRBV19	TGTGCCAGTAGTATGGAAGGGAATTCACCCCTCCACTTT	CASSMEGNSPLHF
-	TRBD2	TRBJ2-1	TRBV6-5	TGTGCAACCAGAAGGGCAGCGGGGGGGGGCAATGAGCAGTTCTTC	CATRRAAGGGNEQFF
-	-	TRBJ2-7	TRBV5-1	TGCGCCAGTAGGGGATACTACGAGCAGTACTTC	CASRGYYEQYF
-	TRBD1	TRBJ2-5	TRBV9	TGTGCCAGCAGCCCACGGGACAGCAGGATAGAGACCCAGTACTTC	CASSPRDSRIETQYF
-	TRBD1	TRBJ2-1	TRBV5-1	TGCGCCAGCAGCTATCCGACAGGGGGCGAGTCCTACAATGAGCAGTTCTTC	CASSYPTGGESYNEQFF
-	-	TRBJ1-5	TRBV10-3	TGTGCCATCATGTCGGGGCAGGGACAGCCCCAGCATTTT	CAIMSGQGQPQHF
-	-	TRBJ1-5	TRBV4-3	TGCGCCAGCAGCCGAATATTGGTGGGTCAGCCCCAGCATTTT	CASSRILVGQPQHF
once	-	TRBJ2-1	TRBV11-1	TGTGCCAGCAGCTTAGCTTCGGCAGGGCATGAGCAGTTCTTC	CASSLASAGHEQFF
-	-	TRBJ1-4	TRBV28	TGTGCCAGCAGTTTCTTAGCGAGGCGGAATGAAAAACTGTTTTTT	CASSFLARRNEKLFF
-	-	TRBJ2-3	TRBV5-1	TGCGCCAGCAGCTTAGTCGGGATTGGCACAGATACGCAGTATTTT	CASSLVGIGTDTQYF
-	TRBD2	TRBJ2-7	TRBV5-1	TGCGCCAGCAGCTTAGCGGGGGCCATAAGCTCCTACGAGCAGTACTTC	CASSLAGAISSYEQYF
-	-	TRBJ2-7	TRBV4-1	TGCGCCAGCAGCCTGCAGGAGGGCGACTACTACGAGCAGTACTTC	CASSLQEGDYYEQYF
-	-	TRBJ1-5	TRBV27	TGTGCCAGCAGTTTAAGGTTAGTCCCGGGACTAACTAGCAATCAGCCCCAGCATTTT	CASSLRLVPGLTSNQPQHF
-	-	TRBJ1-2	TRBV29-1	TGCAGCGTTGAAGAAACCAACAAGGCTTCCACGTCCTATGGCTACACCTTC	CSVEETNKASTSYGYTF
-	-	TRBJ2-2	TRBV5-1	TGCGCCAGCAGCTCATTAGGGGAGCACGGGGAGCTGTTTTTT	CASSSLGEHGELFF
once	-	TRBJ1-5	TRBV15	TGTGCCACCAGCAGAGGGGGACGGGACAATCAGCCCCAGCATTTT	CATSRGGRDNQPQHF
once	TRBD2	TRBJ2-1	TRBV6-5	TGTGCCAGATCCGGGACTAGCAGGAATGAGCAGTTCTTC	CARSGTSRNEQFF
few	-	TRBJ1-3	TRBV2	TGTGCCAGCAGGCCACAGAGCTCTGGAAACACCATATATTTT	CASRPQSSGNTIYF
-	TRBD2	TRBJ2-1	TRBV7-3	TGTGCCAGCAGCTATAATAGCGGGAGCTACAATGAGCAGTTCTTC	CASSYNSGSYNEQFF
few	TRBD2	TRBJ2-5	TRBV24-1	TGTGCCACCGGGACTAGAGTTTCAGAGACCCAGTACTTC	CATGTRVSETQYF
few	TRBD1	TRBJ1-2	TRBV7-9	TGTGCCAGCAGCGCTTGGACAGGGTATGGCTACACCTTC	CASSAWTGYGYTF
-	-	TRBJ2-7	TRBV18	TGTGCCAGCTCACCCATATCAGGGGTGAGACCCTACGAGCAGTACTTC	CASSPISGVRPYEQYF
-	-	TRBJ2-1	TRBV9	TGTGCCAGCAGCGCCTCGGGGGCCTACAATGAGCAGTTCTTC	CASSASGAYNEQFF